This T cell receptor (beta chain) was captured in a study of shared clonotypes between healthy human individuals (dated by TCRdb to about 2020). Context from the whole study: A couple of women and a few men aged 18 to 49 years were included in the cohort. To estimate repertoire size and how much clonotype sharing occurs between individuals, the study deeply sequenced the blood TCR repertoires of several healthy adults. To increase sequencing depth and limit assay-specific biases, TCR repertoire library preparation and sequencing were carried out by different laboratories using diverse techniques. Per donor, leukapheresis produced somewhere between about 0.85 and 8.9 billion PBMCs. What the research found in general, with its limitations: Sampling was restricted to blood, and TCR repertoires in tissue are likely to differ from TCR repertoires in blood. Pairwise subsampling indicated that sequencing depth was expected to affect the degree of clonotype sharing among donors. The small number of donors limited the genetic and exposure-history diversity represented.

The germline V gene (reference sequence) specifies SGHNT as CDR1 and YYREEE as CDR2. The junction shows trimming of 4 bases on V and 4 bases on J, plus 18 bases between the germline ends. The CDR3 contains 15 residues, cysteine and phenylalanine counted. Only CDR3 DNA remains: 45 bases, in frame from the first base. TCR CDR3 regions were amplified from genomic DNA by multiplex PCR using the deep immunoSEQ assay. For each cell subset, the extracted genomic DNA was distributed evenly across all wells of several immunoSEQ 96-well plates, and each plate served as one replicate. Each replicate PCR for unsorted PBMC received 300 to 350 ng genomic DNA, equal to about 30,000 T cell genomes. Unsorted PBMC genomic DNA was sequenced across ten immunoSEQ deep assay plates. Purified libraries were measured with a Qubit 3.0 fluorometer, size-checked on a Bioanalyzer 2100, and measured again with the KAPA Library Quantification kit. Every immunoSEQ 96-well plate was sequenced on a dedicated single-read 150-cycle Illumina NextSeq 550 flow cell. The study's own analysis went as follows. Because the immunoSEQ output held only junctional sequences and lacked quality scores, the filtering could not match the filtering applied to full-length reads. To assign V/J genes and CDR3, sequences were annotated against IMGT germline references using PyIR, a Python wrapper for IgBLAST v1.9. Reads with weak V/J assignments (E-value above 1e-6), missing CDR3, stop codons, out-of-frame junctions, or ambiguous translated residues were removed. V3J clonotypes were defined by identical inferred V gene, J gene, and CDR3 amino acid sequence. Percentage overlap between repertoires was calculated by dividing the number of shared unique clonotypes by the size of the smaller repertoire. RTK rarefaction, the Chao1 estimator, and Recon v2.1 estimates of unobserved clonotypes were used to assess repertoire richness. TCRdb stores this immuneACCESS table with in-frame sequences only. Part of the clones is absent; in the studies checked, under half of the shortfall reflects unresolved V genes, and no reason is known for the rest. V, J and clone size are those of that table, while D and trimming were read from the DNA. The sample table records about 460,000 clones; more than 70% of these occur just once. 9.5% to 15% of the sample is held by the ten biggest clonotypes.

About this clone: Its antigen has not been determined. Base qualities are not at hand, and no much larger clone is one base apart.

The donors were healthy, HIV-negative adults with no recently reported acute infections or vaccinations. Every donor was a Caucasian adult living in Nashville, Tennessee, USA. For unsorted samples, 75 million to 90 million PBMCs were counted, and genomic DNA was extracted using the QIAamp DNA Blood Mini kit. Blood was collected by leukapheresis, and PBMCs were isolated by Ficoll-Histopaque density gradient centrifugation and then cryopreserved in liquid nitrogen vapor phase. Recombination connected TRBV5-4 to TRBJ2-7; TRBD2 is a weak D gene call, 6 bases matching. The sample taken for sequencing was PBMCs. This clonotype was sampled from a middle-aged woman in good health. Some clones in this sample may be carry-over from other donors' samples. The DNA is TGTGCCAGCAGCATGCGACTAGGATACGCGTACGAGCAGTACTTC. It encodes CASSMRLGYAYEQYF.